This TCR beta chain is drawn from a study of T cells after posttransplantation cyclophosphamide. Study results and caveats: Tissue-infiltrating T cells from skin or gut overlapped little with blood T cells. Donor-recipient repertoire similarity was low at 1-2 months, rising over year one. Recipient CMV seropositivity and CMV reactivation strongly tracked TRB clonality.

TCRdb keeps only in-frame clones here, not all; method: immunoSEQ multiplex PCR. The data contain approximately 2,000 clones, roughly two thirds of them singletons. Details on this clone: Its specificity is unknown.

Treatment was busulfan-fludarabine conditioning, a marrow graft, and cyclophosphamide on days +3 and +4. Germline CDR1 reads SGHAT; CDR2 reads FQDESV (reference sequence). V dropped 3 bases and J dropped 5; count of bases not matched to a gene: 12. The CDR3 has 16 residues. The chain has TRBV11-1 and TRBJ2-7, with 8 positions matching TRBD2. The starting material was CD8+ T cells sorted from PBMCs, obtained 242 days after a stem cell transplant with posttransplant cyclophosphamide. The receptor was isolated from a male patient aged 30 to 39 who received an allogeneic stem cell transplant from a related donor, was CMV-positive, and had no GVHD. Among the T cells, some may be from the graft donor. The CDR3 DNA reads TGTGCCAGCAGCTTCGGGGGGGATCAAATCGACCACGAGCAGTACTTC. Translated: CASSFGGDQIDHEQYF. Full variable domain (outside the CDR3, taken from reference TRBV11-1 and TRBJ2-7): EAEVAQSPRYKITEKSQAVAFWCDPISGHATLYWYRQILGQGPELLVQFQDESVVDDSQLPKDRFSAERLKGVDSTLKIQPAELGDSAMYLCASSFGGDQIDHEQYFGPGTRLTVT.